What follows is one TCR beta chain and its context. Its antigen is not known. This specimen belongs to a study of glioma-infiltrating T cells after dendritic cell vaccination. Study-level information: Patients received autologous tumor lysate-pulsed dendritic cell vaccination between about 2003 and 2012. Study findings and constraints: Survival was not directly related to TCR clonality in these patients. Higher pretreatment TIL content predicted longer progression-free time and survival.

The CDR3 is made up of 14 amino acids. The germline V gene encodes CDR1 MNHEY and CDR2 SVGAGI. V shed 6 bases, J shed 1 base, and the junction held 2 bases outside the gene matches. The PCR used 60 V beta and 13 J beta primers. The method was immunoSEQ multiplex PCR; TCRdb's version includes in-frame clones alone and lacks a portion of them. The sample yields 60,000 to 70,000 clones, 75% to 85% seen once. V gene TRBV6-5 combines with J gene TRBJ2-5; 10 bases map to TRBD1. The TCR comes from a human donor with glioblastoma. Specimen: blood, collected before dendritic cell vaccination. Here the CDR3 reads CASSRTGGQETQYF. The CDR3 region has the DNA TGTGCCAGCAGCCGGACAGGGGGCCAAGAGACCCAGTACTTC.